The sequence of this TCR beta chain was determined in a study of blood T cell repertoires in COVID-19 (dated by TCRdb to the early 2020s). As for the study more broadly: The collaborator samples originated in the United States, Italy and Spain and spanned the acute and convalescent phases of COVID-19. HLA class I and class II types, where available, came from metadata supplied by the sample provider rather than from assay-based typing. The repertoires were made available in a free public database intended to serve as a resource for research on the immune response to SARS-CoV-2. Sample metadata almost always included a de-identified subject ID, COVID-19 status, age in years and sex. Samples came from the ongoing ImmuneRACE study (first 160 participants) plus 1,254 subjects from 6 global collaborators. Deeply sampled blood TCRbeta repertoires from subjects exposed to, actively infected with, or recovered from COVID-19 were included in the dataset. The prospective study material was composed of cDNA or gDNA derived from T cells, B-cell-depleted T cells, or PBMCs.

Taken from the germline V gene, the CDR1 and CDR2 loops are MDHEN and SYDVKM. Trimming removed 6 bases from V and 4 bases from J; the gene matches leave 7 bases unexplained. From the cysteine up to the phenylalanine, the CDR3 has a length of 15 residues. Just CDR3 DNA is preserved here, 45 bases in frame from base 1. Each collaborating institution followed its own protocols to collect whole blood in K2EDTA tubes. For TCRbeta analysis, collaborators shipped samples in one of three forms: frozen whole blood, isolated PBMCs, or DNA extracted from either of those sample types. Results and caveats for the whole study, not just this receptor: The amount of clinical and demographic metadata varied by source and participant and was provided uncurated.

TCRbeta CDR3 regions were amplified from genomic DNA using the immunoSEQ Assay, a bias-controlled multiplex PCR. The published analysis was carried out like this. Within the assay, amplification of reference gene primers was used to estimate how many nucleated cells each sample contained. Sequence reads were collapsed and filtered to measure the absolute abundance of every unique TCRbeta CDR3 rearrangement. For each sample, productive Simpson clonality was calculated as the square root of Simpson's diversity index over productive rearrangements. Here the immuneACCESS table is served through TCRdb, limited to in-frame sequences with V and J called. Missing clones are a known gap in these copies; in checked studies unresolved V genes cover under half, and the rest lacks a known reason. From that table come the V and J calls and clone size; the DNA was used to work out D and trimming. The sample table contains fewer than 110,000 clones; only one count was recorded for 88% of them. Jointly, the top ten make up approximately 3.7% of the sample.

Regarding this clone: No antigen is known for it. No much larger clone exists at a distance of one base, and base qualities are not known.

Sequencing was performed on peripheral blood. The sequence was obtained from a human donor in a cohort sampled during active COVID-19. Rearrangement joined TRBV28 to TRBJ1-5, and 9 junction bases match TRBD1. The CDR3 protein is CASRLDRGENQPQHF. The DNA sequence reads TGTGCCAGCAGATTAGACAGGGGGGAAAATCAGCCCCAGCATTTT.